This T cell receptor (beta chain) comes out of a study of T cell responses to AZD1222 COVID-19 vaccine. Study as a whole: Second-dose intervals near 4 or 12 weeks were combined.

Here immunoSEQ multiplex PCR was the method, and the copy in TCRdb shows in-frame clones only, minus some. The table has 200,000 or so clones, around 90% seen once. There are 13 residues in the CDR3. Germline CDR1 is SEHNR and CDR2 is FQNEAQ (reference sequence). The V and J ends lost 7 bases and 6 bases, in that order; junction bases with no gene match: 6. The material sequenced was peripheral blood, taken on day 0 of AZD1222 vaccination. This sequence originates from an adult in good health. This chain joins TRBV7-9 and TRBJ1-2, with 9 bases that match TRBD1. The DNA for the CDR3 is TGTGCCAGCATCCCGGGACAGGGTCATGGCTACACCTTC. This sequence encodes CASIPGQGHGYTF. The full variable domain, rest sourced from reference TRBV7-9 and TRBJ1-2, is DTGVSQNPRHKITKRGQNVTFRCDPISEHNRLYWYRQTLGQGPEFLTYFQNEAQLEKSRLLSDRFSAERPKGSFSTLEIQRTEQGDSAMYLCASIPGQGHGYTFGSGTRLTVV.